Sequencing of this TCR beta chain was carried out in a study of T-cell reconstitution after alpha-beta-depleted transplantation in children. This CDR3 spans 14 amino acids. Trimming took off 7 bases at V and 1 base at J, with 11 bases between the two ends. CDR1 is LNHDA and CDR2 is SQIVND in the germline V gene (reference sequence). Many counts were recorded for this clonotype. Its antigen is unknown. Unique molecular identifiers were incorporated during preparation of the TCRbeta library. A single record per CDR3 protein comes from TCRdb applying MiXCR to the PCR reads. Here the sample spans 900,000 or so distinct CDR3 sequences, about 16% being singletons. Study findings and constraints: The main origin of T-cell counts and diversity one year after transplant was newly produced T cells. By about two months after transplant, alpha-beta T cells reportedly arose from several hundred graft clones that had expanded. It was surviving recipient T cells and thymic progenitors that gave some patients high TCRbeta diversity at day 60.

This clonotype was sampled from a male patient younger than 18 who had a stem cell transplant for acute lymphoblastic leukemia, so the T cells may come from the graft donor. The sequencing used PBMCs, mostly from graft donor cells, collected 360 days after TCRalphabeta/CD19-depleted stem cell transplant. This chain links TRBV19 with TRBJ1-5, with D tentatively TRBD1 (6 bases). The CDR3 nucleotides read TGTGCCAGTACCACGGACAGAAGCAATCAGCCCCAGCATTTT. It specifies CASTTDRSNQPQHF.